A single sample is the source of the 18 T cell receptor beta chains below, sequenced in a study of T cell responses to AZD1222 COVID-19 vaccine. Some clones are missing from TCRdb's copy, which holds only in-frame ones; the method was immunoSEQ multiplex PCR. The sample records more than 85,000 clones, roughly 86% being singletons. Source: peripheral blood, taken on day 0 of AZD1222 vaccination. These receptors originate from an adult in good health.

The chain has TRBV10-2 and TRBJ1-5; TRBD1 might be the D (5 bases). Trimming took off 6 bases at V and 3 bases at J, with 9 bases between the two ends. This CDR3 spans 13 amino acids. Germline V CDR1 and CDR2: WSHSY, SAAADI. CDR3 DNA sequence: TGCGCCAGCAGCCCGGACACCAATCAGCCCCAGCATTTT. This codes for CASSPDTNQPQHF.

V gene TRBV3-1 (or the pseudogene TRBV3-2) combines with J gene TRBJ1-1; D is unresolved. V shed 3 bases and J shed 0 bases, with 11 bases lying between them. Germline V gene sequence: CDR1 LGHDT, CDR2 YNNKEL (reference sequence). The CDR3 totals 15 residues. For the CDR3, the DNA is TGTGCCAGCAGCCACCTCGGACGGATGAACACTGAAGCTTTCTTT. The encoded protein is CASSHLGRMNTEAFF.

This clone is a singleton in its sample. The rearrangement uses TRBV28 and TRBJ2-7, with 10 bases that match TRBD2. The CDR3 runs 15 residues. The ends lost 1 base at V and 4 bases at J; junction bases unmatched: 4. From germline, CDR1 is MDHEN and CDR2 SYDVKM. The CDR3 loop reads CASSLSPSGSYEQYF. CDR3 bases: TGTGCCAGCAGTTTATCCCCTAGCGGGAGTTACGAGCAGTACTTC.

The chain combines TRBV7-9 with TRBJ1-3, with 10 bases that match TRBD1. Looked up from germline, CDR1 is SEHNR and CDR2 is FQNEAQ (reference sequence). CDR3 length: 16 residues. After removal of 5 bases from V and 4 bases from J, the junction contained 8 bases not matched to a gene. The CDR3 protein is CASSPTRTGGGNTIYF. The CDR3 nucleotides read TGTGCCAGCAGCCCAACAAGGACAGGGGGAGGAAACACCATATATTTT.

The chain joins TRBV11-2 to TRBJ1-1, with D tentatively TRBD1 (6 bases). CDR3 size: 16 residues. Germline V gives CDR1 SGHAT, CDR2 FQNNGV. Trimming cost V 3 bases and J 3 bases, with 17 bases left between them. CDR3 DNA sequence: TGTGCCAGCAGCTTCCTCACCCCCGGGGGGCACACTGAAGCTTTCTTT. Its protein product is CASSFLTPGGHTEAFF.

The chain couples TRBV28 to TRBJ1-2; possible D gene TRBD1, 6 bases. CDR1 MDHEN and CDR2 SYDVKM come from the germline V gene. The V gene lost 7 bases and the J gene lost 5 bases, with 17 bases spanning the gap. This CDR3 has 14 residues. CDR3 DNA: TGTGCCAGCACTCCACCAGGGGCAGGGTATGGCTACACCTTC. This codes for CASTPPGAGYGYTF.

This chain uses TRBV6-1 with TRBJ2-2; the match to TRBD2 covers 8 bases. In germline, CDR1 is MNHNS, CDR2 SASEGT. V was clipped by 3 bases and J by 5 bases; unmatched bases: 8. The CDR3 is 16 residues long. The CDR3 is CASSDSAGRVTGELFF. The CDR3 DNA reads TGTGCCAGCAGTGATTCCGCCGGGAGGGTTACCGGGGAGCTGTTTTTT.

The rearrangement uses TRBV6-5 and TRBJ2-4, with 8 bases aligning to TRBD2. With V trimmed by 6 bases and J by 5 bases, 9 bases remained unmatched. Germline values: CDR1 MNHEY, CDR2 SVGAGI. CDR3 length equals 15 residues. This chain's CDR3 is CASSPTSSGENIQYF. The CDR3 DNA reads as TGTGCCAGCAGCCCCACCAGTAGCGGGGAAAACATTCAGTACTTC.

This rearrangement joins TRBV27 to TRBJ2-3; D is uncertain. The CDR3 covers 16 residues. Trimming stripped 2 bases from V and 2 bases from J, with 14 bases between. Per germline, CDR1 MNHEY and CDR2 SMNVEV (reference sequence). For the CDR3, the DNA is TGTGCCAGCAGTTTAAGACTGATTCCTCCCACAGATACGCAGTATTTT. Its translation: CASSLRLIPPTDTQYF.

The rearrangement joins TRBV6-1 to TRBJ1-2; 7 nucleotides line up with TRBD1. The V segment lost 2 bases and the J segment 3 bases; nucleotides outside the gene matches: 0. Germline CDR1 and CDR2: MNHNS and SASEGT. There are 13 residues in the CDR3. Written as DNA, the CDR3 is TGTGCCAGCAGTGAACAGGGGGACTATGGCTACACCTTC. Translation: CASSEQGDYGYTF.

The V and J genes are TRBV28 and TRBJ2-5; TRBD1 matches at 8 bases. Losses at the gene ends were 2 bases for V and 0 bases for J; bases not matched to a gene: 2. CDR3 length: 15 residues. Germline values: CDR1 MDHEN, CDR2 SYDVKM. CDR3: CASSLGDRYQETQYF. The CDR3 DNA sequence: TGTGCCAGCAGTTTAGGGGACAGGTACCAAGAGACCCAGTACTTC.

The CDR3 spells CASSERGQGRNQPQHF. As DNA, the CDR3 is TGTGCCAGCAGTGAAAGGGGACAGGGCCGCAATCAGCCCCAGCATTTT. The chain carries TRBV6-1 and TRBJ1-5; 9 nucleotides line up with TRBD1. Germline CDR1 MNHNS, CDR2 SASEGT. The CDR3 runs 16 residues. Trimming cost V 2 bases and J 2 bases; bases outside gene matches: 4.

The table lists this clone with a few counts. The V call is TRBV11-3, the J call TRBJ2-1; D gene unclear. Germline V gene data show CDR1 as SGHNT and CDR2 as YENEEA. The CDR3 extends over 11 amino acids. Trimming pared 5 bases from V and 10 bases from J, leaving 9 bases between. The DNA of the CDR3 is TGTGCCAGCAGCCACGGACGCGAGCAGTTCTTC. Translated, it gives CASSHGREQFF. Drawing the rest from reference TRBV11-3 and TRBJ2-1, the complete variable domain is EAGVVQSPRYKIIEKKQPVAFWCNPISGHNTLYWYLQNLGQGPELLIRYENEEAVDDSQLPKDRFSAERLKGVDSTLKIQPAELGDSAVYLCASSHGREQFFGPGTRLTVL.

This clone appeared once. The genes are TRBV27 and TRBJ2-5, with D possibly TRBD2 on 5 matching bases. The germline V and J ends were trimmed by 5 bases and 5 bases, with 18 bases remaining between them. In germline, CDR1 is MNHEY, CDR2 SMNVEV (reference sequence). This CDR3 spans 15 amino acids. CDR3 amino acids: CASSITFGVGETQYF. CDR3 coding DNA: TGTGCCAGCAGTATAACGTTCGGGGTAGGGGAGACCCAGTACTTC.

The chain has TRBV5-8 and TRBJ1-6; 8 positions agree with TRBD1. The CDR3 runs 15 residues. V dropped 4 bases and J dropped 7; count of bases not matched to a gene: 7. Germline lookup yields CDR1 SGHTS and CDR2 YDEGEE. Here the CDR3 reads CASSLTGAGNSPLHF. The CDR3 nucleotides are TGTGCCAGCAGCCTGACAGGGGCAGGGAATTCACCCCTCCACTTT.

The chain employs TRBV9 and TRBJ2-6; D is ambiguous. The V and J ends lost 1 base and 0 bases respectively, with 8 bases between them. The CDR3 is made up of 16 amino acids. CDR1 and CDR2 (germline): SGDLS, YYNGEE. In DNA, the CDR3 is TGTGCCAGCAGCGTAAATCCCAGCTCTGGGGCCAACGTCCTGACTTTC. As protein: CASSVNPSSGANVLTF.

This sequence joins TRBV6-5 and TRBJ2-7; a possible D gene is TRBD1 (5 bases). This CDR3 has 15 residues. CDR1 and CDR2 from the germline V gene are MNHEY and SVGAGI. V lost 9 bases and J lost 0, with 18 bases in between. The CDR3 is CASLSSPGISYEQYF. The CDR3 DNA sequence: TGTGCCAGTTTATCGTCCCCAGGGATCTCCTACGAGCAGTACTTC.

The chain has TRBV19 and TRBJ2-6; D is tentatively TRBD1 or TRBD2 (5 bases each). The CDR3 runs to 14 residues. Trimming took 3 bases from V and 2 from J, leaving 5 bases between them. Germline V gene data show CDR1 as LNHDA and CDR2 as SQIVND (reference sequence). CDR3 region: CASSMGAGANVLTF. The CDR3 region has the DNA TGTGCCAGTAGTATGGGGGCTGGGGCCAACGTCCTGACTTTC.